The clone carrying this T cell receptor (beta chain) was detected many times. Its antigen is undetermined. Each patient was aged 18 to 65 and had newly diagnosed hyperthyroidism of under 2 months' duration. Fresh peripheral blood, about 9.3 ml, yielded the PBMCs. This entry is derived from a study of T cells in Graves' hyperthyroidism and ophthalmopathy. Broader study findings: Appearing also in blood were most of the thyroid clonotypes expanded above 0.001.

The CDR3 covers 13 residues. CDR1 and CDR2 from the germline V gene are SGHNT and YENEEA. Trimming shortened V by 2 bases and J by 5 bases, and 7 bases separated the two germline ends. What was amplified from RNA transcripts were TCR beta CDR3 regions. First-round RT-PCR with HTBI primers amplified the TCR CDR3 region. TCRdb reanalysed the multiplex PCR reads using MiXCR and keeps one entry per CDR3 protein. The sample comprises about 770,000 distinct CDR3 sequences, roughly a sixth of which are singletons, and 16% rests with the top ten. This receptor was identified in a woman between 50 and 59 years old with Graves' hyperthyroidism that later progressed to Graves' ophthalmopathy. The rearrangement uses TRBV11-3 and TRBJ2-1; D gene unclear. Sequencing input: blood. The DNA for the CDR3 is TGTGCCAGCAGCTTAAAAAGAAACAATGAGCAGTTCTTC. It encodes CASSLKRNNEQFF.